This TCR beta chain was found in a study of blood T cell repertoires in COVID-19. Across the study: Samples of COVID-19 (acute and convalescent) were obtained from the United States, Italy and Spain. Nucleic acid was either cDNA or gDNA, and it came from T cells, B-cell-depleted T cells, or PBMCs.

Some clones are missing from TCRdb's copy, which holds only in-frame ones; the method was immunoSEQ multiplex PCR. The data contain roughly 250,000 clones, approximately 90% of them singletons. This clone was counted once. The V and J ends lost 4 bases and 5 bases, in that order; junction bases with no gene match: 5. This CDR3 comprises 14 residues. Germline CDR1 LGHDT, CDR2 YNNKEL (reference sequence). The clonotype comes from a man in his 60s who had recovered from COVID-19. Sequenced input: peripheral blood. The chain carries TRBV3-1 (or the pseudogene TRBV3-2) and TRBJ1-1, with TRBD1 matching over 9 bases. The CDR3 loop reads CASSPTGGRTEAFF. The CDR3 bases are TGTGCCAGCAGCCCGACAGGGGGTAGGACTGAAGCTTTCTTT.